These 23 T cell receptor beta chains came from one sample sequenced in a study of control samples from healthy donors and cancer patients. TCRdb's copy holds only in-frame clones and misses some; the assay was immunoSEQ multiplex PCR. The sample holds 110,000 to 150,000 clones, around 94% seen once. The sample was PBMCs. The receptors originated from a man aged 55 to 70 with colorectal cancer.

The chain is built from TRBV28 and TRBJ1-1; TRBD1 matches at 8 bases. Germline lookup yields CDR1 MDHEN and CDR2 SYDVKM. CDR3 length equals 14 residues. J was trimmed by 5 bases and V by 6 bases; bases with no gene match: 8. The CDR3 DNA reads as TGTGCCAGCAGCTTACAGGGGGTAGGTACTGAAGCTTTCTTT. Translation gives CASSLQGVGTEAFF.

V usage is TRBV28 and J usage is TRBJ2-3; 8 bases match TRBD1. Looked up from germline, CDR1 is MDHEN and CDR2 is SYDVKM. The CDR3 is 14 residues long. The trim removed 7 bases at V and 0 bases at J, leaving 3 bases unmatched. The CDR3 spells CASTWDRSTDTQYF. In nucleotides, the CDR3 is TGTGCCAGCACCTGGGACAGGAGCACAGATACGCAGTATTTT.

The chain is built from TRBV9 and TRBJ2-1, with TRBD1 identical over 9 bases. This CDR3 spans 19 amino acids. J gave up 5 bases and V 3 bases, and 18 bases lay outside the gene matches. Per the germline V gene, CDR1 is SGDLS and CDR2 is YYNGEE. The CDR3: CASSARIQGASSIDNEQFF. The CDR3 DNA reads TGTGCCAGCAGCGCGCGGATACAGGGGGCATCAAGTATTGACAATGAGCAGTTCTTC.

V gene TRBV30 combines with J gene TRBJ2-3; weak D call: TRBD1 (5 bases). Germline CDR1 is GTSNPN and CDR2 is SVGIG (reference sequence). V was clipped by 2 bases and J by 2 bases, with 14 bases between them. CDR3 size: 15 residues. CDR3 loop: CAWSNTGHNTDTQYF. The CDR3 nucleotides are TGTGCCTGGAGTAATACAGGACATAACACAGATACGCAGTATTTT.

J is TRBJ2-2 and V is TRBV5-4; D perhaps matches TRBD2 (6 bases). This CDR3 has 17 amino acids. Between the trimmed V and J ends, which lost 2 bases and 1 base, there was a span of 15 bases. Germline V gene sequence: CDR1 SGHNT, CDR2 YYREEE (reference sequence). The CDR3 region has the DNA TGTGCCAGCAGCTTCGGCGGCGGGGCCCTGAACACCGGGGAGCTGTTTTTT. It translates to CASSFGGGALNTGELFF. Supplemented by reference TRBV5-4 and TRBJ2-2, the full variable domain reads ETGVTQSPTHLIKTRGQQVTLRCSSQSGHNTVSWYQQALGQGPQFIFQYYREEENGRGNFPPRFSGLQFPNYSSELNVNALELDDSALYLCASSFGGGALNTGELFFGEGSRLTVL.

This rearrangement joins TRBV5-1 to TRBJ1-1; D is unresolved. Trimming removed 0 bases at V and 0 bases at J, with 6 bases between. Germline assignment: CDR1 SGHRS and CDR2 YFSETQ. The CDR3 is 14 amino acids. The CDR3 coding sequence is TGCGCCAGCAGCTTGGGCACGGTGAACACTGAAGCTTTCTTT. This translates into CASSLGTVNTEAFF.

The chain has TRBV5-1 and TRBJ2-7, with 9 nucleotides matching TRBD1. In germline, CDR1 is SGHRS, CDR2 YFSETQ. J lost 2 bases, V lost 1 base, and 4 bases had no gene match. The CDR3 loop spans 15 amino acids. CDR3 bases: TGCGCCAGCAGCTTGTCAGGACAGGGGCCCTACGAGCAGTACTTC. Translated: CASSLSGQGPYEQYF. Full variable domain (remainder filled in from reference TRBV5-1 and TRBJ2-7): KAGVTQTPRYLIKTRGQQVTLSCSPISGHRSVSWYQQTPGQGLQFLFEYFSETQRNKGNFPGRFSGRQFSNSRSEMNVSTLELGDSALYLCASSLSGQGPYEQYFGPGTRLTVT.

The DNA for the CDR3 is TGTGCCAGCAGTTACCCGGACAGGAATAATTCACCCCTCCACTTT. Translating it yields CASSYPDRNNSPLHF. The chain combines TRBV28 with TRBJ1-6, with 7 bases lining up with TRBD1. The CDR3 is 15 amino acids. Germline CDR1 MDHEN, CDR2 SYDVKM. The V gene end was trimmed by 4 bases and the J gene end by 5 bases; junction bases not matched to a gene: 5.

In this sample, this clone turned up a few times. The chain joins TRBV7-9 to TRBJ2-5, with 7 positions matching TRBD2. Losses at the gene ends were 5 bases for V and 2 bases for J; bases not matched to a gene: 5. The CDR3 runs to 14 residues. In germline, CDR1 is SEHNR, CDR2 FQNEAQ (reference sequence). CDR3 protein: CASSKAGLQETQYF. CDR3 nucleotide sequence: TGTGCCAGCAGCAAAGCGGGACTTCAAGAGACCCAGTACTTC.

This clone was recorded once. V usage is TRBV4-3 and J usage is TRBJ2-3; weak D call: TRBD2 (5 bases). The germline V gene encodes CDR1 LGHNA and CDR2 YSLEER. V lost 0 bases to trimming and J lost 5 bases, with 12 bases between them. This CDR3 region has 15 residues. CDR3 nucleotides: TGCGCCAGCAGCCAAGATCCGCTGGGAGTAGATACGCAGTATTTT. Translating it yields CASSQDPLGVDTQYF.

A few counts support this clone. The CDR3 here is CASSEGTGDHGYTF. DNA of the CDR3: TGTGCCAGCAGTGAAGGGACAGGGGATCACGGCTACACCTTC. The chain links TRBV2 to TRBJ1-2, with 9 bases that match TRBD1. Germline V gene sequence: CDR1 SNHLY, CDR2 FYNNEI. V trimming: 1 base; J trimming: 8 bases; junction bases outside the gene matches: 5. CDR3 length equals 14 residues.

The chain combines TRBV7-2 with TRBJ2-5; D not resolved. The CDR3 extends over 13 amino acids. Germline CDR1 SGHTA, CDR2 FQGNSA. Trimming pared 8 bases from V and 5 bases from J, leaving 15 bases between. The CDR3 nucleotides read TGTGCCAGCTCTAGTCGAGCCAGGGAGACCCAGTACTTC. It encodes CASSSRARETQYF.

The chain links TRBV27 to TRBJ2-7, with a possible D match to TRBD2 (5 bases). V lost 6 bases to trimming and J lost 4 bases, with 16 bases between them. There are 14 residues in the CDR3. Per germline, CDR1 MNHEY and CDR2 SMNVEV (reference sequence). Here the CDR3 DNA reads TGTGCCAGCAGCCCCGTGACCTCGGGGTACGAGCAGTACTTC. Translated, it gives CASSPVTSGYEQYF.

The V call is TRBV6-6, the J call TRBJ1-4; TRBD1 aligns across 9 bases. Per germline, CDR1 MNHNY and CDR2 SVGAGI (reference sequence). Germline trimming cut 5 bases from V and 8 bases from J; bases unmatched to any gene: 9. CDR3 size: 15 residues. CDR3 nucleotide sequence: TGTGCCAGCAGTAAACAGGGGGCGCTTGGGGAAAAACTGTTTTTT. It specifies CASSKQGALGEKLFF.

CDR3 bases: TGTGCCAGCAGTCACCGGGACAGGGGACTCTACGAGCAGTACTTC. Residues: CASSHRDRGLYEQYF. V gene TRBV6-6 combines with J gene TRBJ2-7; 10 nucleotides match TRBD1. CDR1 MNHNY and CDR2 SVGAGI come from the germline V gene (reference sequence). The ends lost 5 bases at V and 3 bases at J; junction bases unmatched: 7. This CDR3 contains 15 residues.

V and J are TRBV30 and TRBJ2-6; no clear D. The CDR3 is 13 amino acids. Germline-derived CDR1 and CDR2 are GTSNPN and SVGIG (reference sequence). The V end lost 2 bases, the J end lost 5 bases, and 7 bases lay between the germline ends. The CDR3 reads CAWSWTRANVLTF. The CDR3, as DNA: TGTGCCTGGAGTTGGACCCGGGCCAACGTCCTGACTTTC. The variable domain in full, with the rest retrieved from reference TRBV30 and TRBJ2-6, is SQTIHQWPATLVQPVGSPLSLECTVEGTSNPNLYWYRQAAGRGLQLLFYSVGIGQISSEVPQNLSASRPQDRQFILSSKKLLLSDSGFYLCAWSWTRANVLTFGAGSRLTVL.

This chain connects TRBV5-6 to TRBJ2-7, with 9 bases fitting TRBD1. The V gene end was trimmed by 3 bases and the J gene end by 1 base; junction bases not matched to a gene: 5. Germline V gene data show CDR1 as SGHDT and CDR2 as YYEEEE. The CDR3 covers 15 residues. The CDR3 loop reads CASSSPGTGSYEQYF. The CDR3 coding sequence is TGTGCCAGCAGCTCCCCCGGGACAGGGTCCTACGAGCAGTACTTC.

This clone appeared a few times. The chain joins TRBV28 to TRBJ2-1; D is perhaps TRBD1 (6 bases). Germline loops: CDR1 MDHEN, CDR2 SYDVKM. Trimming shortened V by 6 bases and J by 4 bases, and 16 bases separated the two germline ends. The CDR3 is 15 residues long. The CDR3 bases are TGTGCCAGCAGCCCCGGACAGAGACCGTACAATGAGCAGTTCTTC. Protein sequence: CASSPGQRPYNEQFF.

This sequence joins TRBV18 and TRBJ2-7; 7 positions agree with TRBD1. The ends lost 3 bases at V and 3 bases at J; junction bases unmatched: 5. This CDR3 contains 14 residues. Germline V gene data show CDR1 as KGHSH and CDR2 as LQKENI. Here the CDR3 reads CASSPAGTVYEQYF. As DNA, the CDR3 is TGTGCCAGCTCACCTGCTGGGACAGTCTACGAGCAGTACTTC.

The V call is TRBV18, the J call TRBJ2-2, with D hard to call. Germline CDR1 and CDR2: KGHSH and LQKENI. The CDR3 covers 14 residues. V was shortened by 2 bases and J by 1 base, with 5 bases between the two germline ends. The CDR3 sequence: CASSPLGNTGELFF. CDR3 DNA sequence: TGTGCCAGCTCACCATTGGGGAACACCGGGGAGCTGTTTTTT.

The chain joins TRBV2 to TRBJ1-5, with 7 bases aligning to TRBD1. The CDR3 runs to 13 residues. V trimming: 4 bases; J trimming: 7 bases; junction bases outside the gene matches: 4. Germline loops: CDR1 SNHLY, CDR2 FYNNEI. Here the CDR3 DNA reads TGTGCCAGCAGTGGGGACAGTGGCCAGCCCCAGCATTTT. Amino acids: CASSGDSGQPQHF.

The V gene is TRBV15, the J gene TRBJ2-5; 7 nucleotides match TRBD2. CDR1 and CDR2 from the germline V gene are LNHNV and YYDKDF (reference sequence). The CDR3 consists of 16 residues. V shed 1 base and J 4 bases; nucleotides not matched to a gene: 9. The CDR3 nucleotides are TGTGCCACCAGCAGAGTAGGAGTCGGGGGGTTAGAGACCCAGTACTTC. This codes for CATSRVGVGGLETQYF.

Remarks on this clone: A junction boundary mismatches the germline segment, possibly from a read error. V gene TRBV11-3 combines with J gene TRBJ1-1; possibly TRBD1 for D (5 bases). In germline, CDR1 is SGHNT, CDR2 YENEEA. This CDR3 has 13 amino acids. CDR3: CASGLGTATEAFF. In DNA form, the CDR3 reads TGTGCCAGCGGCTTGGGGACGGCCACTGAAGCTTTCTTT.